This T cell receptor beta chain was sequenced for a study of beta chain features in type 1 diabetes. Study-level points and caveats: In all four CD4+ subsets, TCRB CDR3 length was significantly, moderately reduced in type 1 diabetes. Naive, central memory and Treg TCRB repertoires seemed to resemble each other more closely in patients than they did in healthy donors.

Details on this clone: The antigen remains undetermined.

What was sequenced were expressed TCRB transcripts, since all of the isolated RNA had been reverse transcribed. Profiling relied on immunoSEQ multiplex PCR, and the TCRdb table lists in-frame clones only, not all of them. The profile shows under 300,000 clones, 20% of them singletons. Per the germline V gene, CDR1 is SGHDT and CDR2 is YYEEEE. This CDR3 has 15 amino acids. The V and J ends lost 5 bases and 0 bases respectively, with 15 bases between them. The sequenced sample consisted of naive CD4+ T cells from blood. The gene calls are TRBV5-6 and TRBJ2-7; D is possibly TRBD2 (6 bases). This receptor was obtained from a woman in her 40s with type 1 diabetes. Written as DNA, the CDR3 is TGTGCCAGCAGTCTGAGGAGGGTCCGCTCCTACGAGCAGTACTTC. As protein: CASSLRRVRSYEQYF.